The rows below give T cell receptor beta chains drawn from one sample of a study of blood T cell repertoires in COVID-19. The table came from immunoSEQ multiplex PCR; TCRdb's copy has only in-frame clones and leaves some out. The table lists about 60,000 clones, about 90% of them singletons. Sequencing was performed on peripheral blood. The source is a human donor with acute or convalescent COVID-19. The donor label of this sample is uncertain. Each CDR3 is given with its conserved first and last residue. Fields, in order: V gene, CDR3 protein.

v_call: TRBV3-1/TRBV3-2; cdr3_aa: CASSQDGWGQGVNTGELFF
v_call: TRBV7-9; cdr3_aa: CASSGWTGWETQYF
v_call: TRBV5-1; cdr3_aa: CASSRRGGSGNTIYF
v_call: TRBV9; cdr3_aa: CASSVDVSGEQFF
v_call: TRBV7-2; cdr3_aa: CASSPPGQGFMNTEAFF
v_call: TRBV6-5; cdr3_aa: CASSSRGGFGQPQHF
v_call: TRBV9; cdr3_aa: CASSVDSEETQYF
v_call: TRBV27; cdr3_aa: CASSPGQGAGSPLHF
v_call: TRBV5-5; cdr3_aa: CASSLTGTYGYTF
v_call: TRBV18; cdr3_aa: CASSPDIGTGNEKLFF
v_call: TRBV5-1; cdr3_aa: CASSFGGRTTNEKLFF
v_call: TRBV5-1; cdr3_aa: CASSLEGTRGGGYTF
v_call: TRBV7-9; cdr3_aa: CASSLQGSHNQPQHF
v_call: TRBV11-2; cdr3_aa: CASSLSGSVTGTEAFF
v_call: TRBV10-2; cdr3_aa: CASSDPINDSRNTEAFF
v_call: TRBV7-9; cdr3_aa: CASSIQGSGNQPQHF
v_call: TRBV28; cdr3_aa: CASSSQGGETQYF
v_call: TRBV19; cdr3_aa: CASSIDRSNGYTF
v_call: TRBV6-1; cdr3_aa: CASSEYGGVTGNTGELFF
v_call: TRBV7-3; cdr3_aa: CASSIGLPGGVDTQYF
v_call: TRBV30; cdr3_aa: CAWMTRIPNEKLFF
v_call: TRBV28; cdr3_aa: CASSQTRGEGKLFF
v_call: TRBV4-1; cdr3_aa: CASSQDYFNEQYF